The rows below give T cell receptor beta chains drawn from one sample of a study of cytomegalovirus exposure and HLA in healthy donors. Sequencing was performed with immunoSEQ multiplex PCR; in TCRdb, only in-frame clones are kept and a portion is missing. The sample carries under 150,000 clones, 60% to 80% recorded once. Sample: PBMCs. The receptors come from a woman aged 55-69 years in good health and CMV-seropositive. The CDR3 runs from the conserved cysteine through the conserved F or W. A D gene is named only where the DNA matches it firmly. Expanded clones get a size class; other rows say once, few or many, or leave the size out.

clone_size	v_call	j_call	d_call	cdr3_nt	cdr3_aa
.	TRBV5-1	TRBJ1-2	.	TGCGCCAGCAGCTTGGAGGGGTCCGGGCAACGAAACTATGGCTACACCTTC	CASSLEGSGQRNYGYTF
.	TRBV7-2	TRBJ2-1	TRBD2	TGTGCCAGCAGCTACCTCCGGGGCGGGGGTGATGAGCAGTTCTTC	CASSYLRGGGDEQFF
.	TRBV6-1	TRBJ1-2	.	TGTGCCAGCAACCAACAGAACCGCTATGGCTACACCTTC	CASNQQNRYGYTF
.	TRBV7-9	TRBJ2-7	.	TGTGCCAGCAGCCCCTCTCCCGACGAGCAGTACTTC	CASSPSPDEQYF
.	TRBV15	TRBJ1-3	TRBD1	TGTGCCACCAGCACACGACAGGGGATCGTCATATATTTT	CATSTRQGIVIYF
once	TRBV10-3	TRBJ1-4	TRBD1	TGTGCCATCATGGGACAGGGTAGCGAAAAACTGTTTTTT	CAIMGQGSEKLFF
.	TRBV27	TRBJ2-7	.	TGTGCCAGCAGTTTAGTGGCAGGTCCTTCCTACGAGCAGTACTTC	CASSLVAGPSYEQYF
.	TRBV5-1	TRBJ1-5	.	TGCGCCAGCAGCGTGGGTAGCGGGCAGCCCCAGCATTTT	CASSVGSGQPQHF
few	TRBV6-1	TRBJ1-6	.	TGTGCCAGCAGTGAATCCTATGGAGGTTCACCCCTCCACTTT	CASSESYGGSPLHF
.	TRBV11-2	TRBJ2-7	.	TGTGCCAGCAGCTTAGATTTAGGAGGGGTTTTCGAGCAGTACTTC	CASSLDLGGVFEQYF
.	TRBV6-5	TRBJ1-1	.	TGTGCCAGCAGTTCCGAGATCACTGAAGCTTTCTTT	CASSSEITEAFF
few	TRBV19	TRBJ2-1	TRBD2	TGTGCCAGTAGTGCGGGGGCCTACAATGAGCAGTTCTTC	CASSAGAYNEQFF
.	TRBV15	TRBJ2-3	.	TGTGCCCTAGGGGCTAGCGTAACACCCTCCCCGGGTACAGATACGCAGTATTTT	CALGASVTPSPGTDTQYF
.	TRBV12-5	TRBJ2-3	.	TGTGCTAGTGGTTTGCTCCGGGCAGGGTCTAGCACAGATACGCAGTATTTT	CASGLLRAGSSTDTQYF
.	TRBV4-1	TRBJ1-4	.	TGCGCCAGCAGCCAAGGGGTGGGGCAGGGGAAAGAAAAACTGTTTTTT	CASSQGVGQGKEKLFF
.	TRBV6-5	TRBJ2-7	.	TGTGCCAGCAGTTACTCGAACCAGATATACTACGAGCAGTACTTC	CASSYSNQIYYEQYF
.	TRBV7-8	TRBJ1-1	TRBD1	TGTGCCAGCAGCTTAGCCCCCACCAGGGGGCGCACTGAAGCTTTCTTT	CASSLAPTRGRTEAFF
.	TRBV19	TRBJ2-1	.	TGTGCCAGTAGTACCCGTCGTCTGAGCTCCTACAATGAGCAGTTCTTC	CASSTRRLSSYNEQFF
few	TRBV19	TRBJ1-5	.	TGTGCCAGTAGTCCCGCGGGAGAGGGCAATCAGCCCCAGCATTTT	CASSPAGEGNQPQHF
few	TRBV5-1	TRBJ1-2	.	TGCGCCAGCAGCTTGGAGGCGGTTGGCTACACCTTC	CASSLEAVGYTF
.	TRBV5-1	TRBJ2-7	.	TGCGCCAGCAGCTTGTTAACACAGGGCGATTACGAGCAGTACTTC	CASSLLTQGDYEQYF
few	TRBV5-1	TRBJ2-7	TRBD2	TGCGCCAGCAGCTTGGACTTTGGGGGGGGGAACGAGCAGTACTTC	CASSLDFGGGNEQYF
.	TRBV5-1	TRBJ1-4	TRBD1	TGCGCCAGCAGCCCCTCGGTGACAGGGAGTGAAAAACTGTTTTTT	CASSPSVTGSEKLFF
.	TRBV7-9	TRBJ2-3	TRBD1	TGTGCCAGCAGCTTGCGTAAGGGGGCATTCACAGATACGCAGTATTTT	CASSLRKGAFTDTQYF
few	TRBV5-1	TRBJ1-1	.	TGCGCCAGCAGCTTGGCAGGACAGACGAACACTGAAGCTTTCTTT	CASSLAGQTNTEAFF
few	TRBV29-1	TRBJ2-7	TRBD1	TGCAGCGTTGAAATTGGGGGGACAGGGGGCGCCGGGCAGTACTTC	CSVEIGGTGGAGQYF
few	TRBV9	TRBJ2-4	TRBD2	TGTGCCAGCAGCGTAGAGGGGACTAGCGGGGGGGAAAACATTCAGTACTTC	CASSVEGTSGGENIQYF
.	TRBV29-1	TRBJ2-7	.	TGCAGCGTTGAAGGTATGGGCGACGAGCAGTACTTC	CSVEGMGDEQYF
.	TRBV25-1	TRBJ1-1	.	TGTGCCAGCAGTGAATCCCTTGCGACAAGGAACACTGAAGCTTTCTTT	CASSESLATRNTEAFF
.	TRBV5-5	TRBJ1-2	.	TGTGCCAGCAGCCCCGGACAGACGGTATATGGCTACACCTTC	CASSPGQTVYGYTF
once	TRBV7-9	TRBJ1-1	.	TGTGCCAGCAGCTTAGGAGGGTTGGCTTTCTTT	CASSLGGLAFF
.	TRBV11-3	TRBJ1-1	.	TGTGCCAGCAGCTACGACGAGGGCACTGAAGCTTTCTTT	CASSYDEGTEAFF
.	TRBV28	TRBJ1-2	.	TGTGCCAGCCTGCAGGGGACGGCCTATGGCTACACCTTC	CASLQGTAYGYTF
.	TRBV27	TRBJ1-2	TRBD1	TGTGCCAGCAGTCTCCATCCGACAGGGGGCGTGTATGGCTACACCTTC	CASSLHPTGGVYGYTF
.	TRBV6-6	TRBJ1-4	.	TGTGCCAGCAGTTTGTCCGGTGGCGGCCCTAATGAAAAACTGTTTTTT	CASSLSGGGPNEKLFF
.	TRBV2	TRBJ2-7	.	TGTGCCAGCTGCCAGGGCCTTTCCTACGAGCAGTACTTC	CASCQGLSYEQYF
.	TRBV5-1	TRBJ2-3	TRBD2	TGCGCCAGCAGCTTGTGGGGGGAGGGAGATACGCAGTATTTT	CASSLWGEGDTQYF
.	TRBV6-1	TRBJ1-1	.	TGTGCCACCTCACAGGTTTTGAACACTGAAGCTTTCTTT	CATSQVLNTEAFF
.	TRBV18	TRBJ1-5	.	TGTGCCAGCTCACCTTTACACCTTAGCAATCAGCCCCAGCATTTT	CASSPLHLSNQPQHF
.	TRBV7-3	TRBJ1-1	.	TGTGCCAGCAGCTCCCCAGCCGCGGGCATGAACACTGAAGCTTTCTTT	CASSSPAAGMNTEAFF
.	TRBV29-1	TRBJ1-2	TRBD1	TGCAGCGCCAGGGGGCTAGTTGGCTACACCTTC	CSARGLVGYTF
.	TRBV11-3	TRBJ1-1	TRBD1	TGTGCCAGCAGCTTTTCCCTTCAGGGGGCGAAGACTGAAGCTTTCTTT	CASSFSLQGAKTEAFF
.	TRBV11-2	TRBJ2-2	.	TGTGCCAGCAGCCCAGCGACAGGGAACACCGGGGAGCTGTTTTTT	CASSPATGNTGELFF
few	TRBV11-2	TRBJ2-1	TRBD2	TGTGCCAGCAGCTTAGATCGGTCTAGCGGGGGCCTTTTGGACAATGAGCAGTTCTTC	CASSLDRSSGGLLDNEQFF
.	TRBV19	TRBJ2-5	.	TGTGCCAGTAGTATAGATGTTTGGGAGCAAGAGACCCAGTACTTC	CASSIDVWEQETQYF
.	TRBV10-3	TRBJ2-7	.	TGTGCCATCAGCGATCGTCCACTAGTGCTCTACGAGCAGTACTTC	CAISDRPLVLYEQYF
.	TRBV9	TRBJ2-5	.	TGTGCCAGCAGCGTAGGGGGGCCCGAGACCCAGTACTTC	CASSVGGPETQYF
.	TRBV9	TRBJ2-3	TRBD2	TGTGCCAGCAGTCCGACTAGCGGGGGACCCCCTAGCACAGATACGCAGTATTTT	CASSPTSGGPPSTDTQYF
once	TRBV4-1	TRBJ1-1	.	TGCGCCAGCAGCCGACAACAGCCTATGAACACTGAAGCTTTCTTT	CASSRQQPMNTEAFF
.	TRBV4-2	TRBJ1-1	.	TGTGCCAGCAGCCAACCCGGGAACACTGAAGCTTTCTTT	CASSQPGNTEAFF
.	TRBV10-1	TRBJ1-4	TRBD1	TGCGCCAGCAGTGAGAGGGGACAGGGCCGCGAAAAACTGTTTTTT	CASSERGQGREKLFF
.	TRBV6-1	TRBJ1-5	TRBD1	TGTGCCAGCAGACCGACAGGGAGCAATCAGCCCCAGCATTTT	CASRPTGSNQPQHF